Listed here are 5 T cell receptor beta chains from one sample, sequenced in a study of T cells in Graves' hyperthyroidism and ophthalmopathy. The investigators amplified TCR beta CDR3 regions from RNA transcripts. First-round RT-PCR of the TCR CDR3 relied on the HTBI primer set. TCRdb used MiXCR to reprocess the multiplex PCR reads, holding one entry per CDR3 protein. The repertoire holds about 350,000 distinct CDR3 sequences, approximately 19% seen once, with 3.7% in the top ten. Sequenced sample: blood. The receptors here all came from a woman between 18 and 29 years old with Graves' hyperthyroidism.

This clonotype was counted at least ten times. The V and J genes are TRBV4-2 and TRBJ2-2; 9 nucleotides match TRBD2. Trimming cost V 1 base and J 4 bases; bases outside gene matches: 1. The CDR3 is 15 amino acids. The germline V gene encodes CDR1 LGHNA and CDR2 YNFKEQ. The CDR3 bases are TGTGCCAGCAGCCAAGGCGGGGGGGGCACCGGGGAGCTGTTTTTT. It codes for CASSQGGGGTGELFF.

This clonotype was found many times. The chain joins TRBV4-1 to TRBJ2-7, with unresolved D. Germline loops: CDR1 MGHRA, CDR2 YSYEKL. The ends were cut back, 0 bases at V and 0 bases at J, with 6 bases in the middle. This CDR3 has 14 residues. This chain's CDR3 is CASSQDWGSYEQYF. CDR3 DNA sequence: TGCGCCAGCAGCCAAGATTGGGGCTCCTACGAGCAGTACTTC.

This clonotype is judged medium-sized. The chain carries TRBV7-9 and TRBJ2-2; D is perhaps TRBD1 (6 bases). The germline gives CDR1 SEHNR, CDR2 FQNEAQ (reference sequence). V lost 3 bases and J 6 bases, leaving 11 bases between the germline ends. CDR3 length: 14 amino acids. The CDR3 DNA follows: TGTGCCAGCAGCTTGCGGACAGTCGCCGGGGAGCTGTTTTTT. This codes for CASSLRTVAGELFF.

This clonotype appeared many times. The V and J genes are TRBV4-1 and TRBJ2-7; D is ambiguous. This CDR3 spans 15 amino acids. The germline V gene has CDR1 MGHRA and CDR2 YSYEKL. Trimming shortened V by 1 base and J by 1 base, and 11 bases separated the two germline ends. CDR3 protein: CASSQVSEQSYEQYF. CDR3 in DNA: TGCGCCAGCAGCCAAGTCTCCGAACAGTCCTACGAGCAGTACTTC.

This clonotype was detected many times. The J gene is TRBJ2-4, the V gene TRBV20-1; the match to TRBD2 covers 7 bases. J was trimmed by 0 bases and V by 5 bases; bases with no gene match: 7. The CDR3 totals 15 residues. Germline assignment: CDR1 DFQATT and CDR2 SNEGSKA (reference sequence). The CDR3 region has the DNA TGCAGTGCTTCCAGCGGGGCCTTAGCCAAAAACATTCAGTACTTC. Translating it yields CSASSGALAKNIQYF.